This T cell receptor beta chain stems from a study of blood T cell repertoires in COVID-19. Produced via immunoSEQ multiplex PCR; TCRdb's table is partial and in-frame only. The data hold about 130,000 clones, with 92% observed a single time. The specimen sequenced was peripheral blood. The origin of this receptor is a man aged 50-60 years with COVID-19, enrolled during active disease.

The CDR3 sequence: CSVEDPLQGAGEQYF. As DNA, the CDR3 is TGCAGCGTTGAAGATCCCTTGCAGGGGGCGGGCGAGCAGTACTTC. The chain has TRBV29-1 and TRBJ2-7, with 8 bases identical to TRBD1. CDR3 length: 15 amino acids. Germline V gene sequence: CDR1 SQVTM, CDR2 ANQGSEA. V lost 0 bases and J lost 6; bases outside the gene matches: 10.